The T cell receptor beta chain described here comes from a study of cytomegalovirus exposure and HLA in healthy donors. Study-wide points: Cytomegalovirus status was reportedly diagnosed by the classifier with high sensitivity and specificity. There were some public TCRs occurring in many donors, but most TCR sequences were rare. There were 150 or so TCR beta chains listed as cytomegalovirus-associated.

V was pared by 0 bases and J by 4 bases, with 15 bases between. CDR3 length equals 16 residues. The germline CDR1 and CDR2 sequences are MNHEY and SVGAGI. Worth noting for this clone: Antigen specificity is unknown.

Sequencing was performed with immunoSEQ multiplex PCR; in TCRdb, only in-frame clones are kept and a portion is missing. The table records some 150,000 clones, 85% to 90% of them present only once. The rearrangement joins TRBV6-5 to TRBJ1-1; a possible D gene is TRBD1 (5 bases). This receptor was taken from a woman in her 30s in good health and CMV-seropositive. The source material was PBMCs. CDR3 in DNA: TGTGCCAGCAGTTACTCGATCAGGGAAGAATCCACTGAAGCTTTCTTT. It encodes CASSYSIREESTEAFF.